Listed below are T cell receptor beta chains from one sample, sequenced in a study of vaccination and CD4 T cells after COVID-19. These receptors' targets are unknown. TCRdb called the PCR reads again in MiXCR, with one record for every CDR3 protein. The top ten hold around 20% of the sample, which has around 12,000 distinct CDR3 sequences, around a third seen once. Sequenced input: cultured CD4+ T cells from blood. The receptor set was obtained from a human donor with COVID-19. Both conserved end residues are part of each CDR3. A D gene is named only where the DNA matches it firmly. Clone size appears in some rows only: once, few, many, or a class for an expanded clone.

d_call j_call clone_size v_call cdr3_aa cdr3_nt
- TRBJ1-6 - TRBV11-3 CASSLSLLSWSPLHF TGTGCCAGCAGCTTAAGTCTTCTGAGTTGGTCACCCCTCCACTTT
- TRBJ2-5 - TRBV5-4 CASSLQQVFQAGKETQYF TGTGCCAGCAGCTTGCAGCAGGTCTTCCAGGCCGGAAAAGAGACCCAGTACTTC
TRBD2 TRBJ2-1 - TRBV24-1 CATSDALAGTYNEQFF TGTGCCACCAGTGATGCACTAGCGGGGACATACAATGAGCAGTTCTTC
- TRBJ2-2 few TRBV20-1 CSARASPTGELFF TGCAGTGCTAGAGCCAGCCCCACCGGGGAGCTGTTTTTT
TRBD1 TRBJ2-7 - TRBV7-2 CASSLNRGEQYF TGTGCCAGCAGCCTAAACAGGGGCGAGCAGTACTTC
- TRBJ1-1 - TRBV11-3 CASSSWTGNTEAFF TGTGCCAGCAGCTCCTGGACGGGGAACACTGAAGCTTTCTTT
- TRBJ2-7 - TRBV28 CASRGSLTGPYEQYF TGTGCCAGCAGGGGATCCCTGACAGGCCCCTACGAGCAGTACTTC
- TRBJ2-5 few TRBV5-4 CASSPGRAGGRETQYF TGTGCCAGCAGCCCGGGCCGGGCAGGGGGGCGGGAGACCCAGTACTTC
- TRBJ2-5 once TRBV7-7 CASSLIPGETQYF TGTGCTAGCAGCTTAATCCCGGGAGAGACCCAGTACTTC
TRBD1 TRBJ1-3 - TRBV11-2 CASSPQGGQGRNTIYF TGTGCCAGCAGCCCCCAAGGGGGACAGGGCCGAAACACCATATATTTT
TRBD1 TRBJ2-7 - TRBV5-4 CASSHWDRGREQYF TGTGCCAGCAGCCACTGGGACAGGGGACGCGAGCAGTACTTC
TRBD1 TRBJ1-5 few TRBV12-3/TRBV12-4 CASSGTGNSNQPQHF TGTGCCAGCAGCGGGACAGGGAACAGCAATCAGCCCCAGCATTTT
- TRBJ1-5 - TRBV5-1 CASSTGTGINQPQHF TGCGCCAGCAGTACCGGGACGGGGATCAATCAGCCCCAGCATTTT
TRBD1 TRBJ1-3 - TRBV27 CASSYRGTGGMKAGNTIYF TGTGCCAGCAGTTACCGCGGGACAGGGGGGATGAAGGCAGGAAACACCATATATTTT
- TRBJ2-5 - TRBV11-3 CASRKPPEETQYF TGTGCCAGCAGGAAACCCCCCGAAGAGACCCAGTACTTC
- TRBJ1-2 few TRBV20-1 CSGPGLNGYTF TGCAGTGGGCCCGGTCTAAATGGCTACACCTTC
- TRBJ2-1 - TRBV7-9 CASSGKERNNEQFF TGTGCCAGCAGCGGAAAAGAGAGGAACAATGAGCAGTTCTTC
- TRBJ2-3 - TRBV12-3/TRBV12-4 CASSPSARMNTQYF TGTGCCAGCAGCCCTTCCGCCAGAATGAATACGCAGTATTTT
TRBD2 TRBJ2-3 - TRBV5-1 CASSLPTSGGLGDTQYF TGCGCCAGCAGCCTTCCGACTAGCGGGGGATTAGGAGATACGCAGTATTTT
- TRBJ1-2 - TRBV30 CAWSTPTHYYGYTF TGTGCCTGGAGTACGCCGACACATTACTATGGCTACACCTTC
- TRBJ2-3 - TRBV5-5 CASSFQQGTDTQYF TGTGCCAGCAGCTTTCAACAGGGCACAGATACGCAGTATTTT
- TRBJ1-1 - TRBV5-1 CASSLSEVANTEAFF TGCGCCAGCAGTCTCTCGGAGGTGGCGAACACTGAAGCTTTCTTT
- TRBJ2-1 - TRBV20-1 CSARGGLRIEQFF TGCAGTGCTAGAGGGGGTTTGAGGATAGAGCAGTTCTTC
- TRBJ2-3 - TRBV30 CAWVFTDTQYF TGTGCCTGGGTATTCACAGATACGCAGTATTTT
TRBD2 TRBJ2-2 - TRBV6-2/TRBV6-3 CASRAGTSGGTGELFF TGTGCCAGCAGGGCCGGGACTAGCGGGGGCACCGGGGAGCTGTTTTTT
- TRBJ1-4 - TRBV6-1 CASKSLTATNEKLFF TGTGCCAGCAAGAGCCTAACTGCAACTAATGAAAAACTATTTTTT
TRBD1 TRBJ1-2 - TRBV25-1 CASRAGRTGGIYGYTF TGTGCCAGCAGAGCGGGTAGGACAGGGGGTATCTATGGCTACACCTTC
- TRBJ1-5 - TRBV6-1 CASRPGVGGQPQHF TGTGCCAGCAGACCAGGGGTTGGTGGTCAGCCCCAGCATTTT
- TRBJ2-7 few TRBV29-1 CSVVWATYEQYF TGCAGCGTTGTATGGGCTACCTACGAGCAGTACTTC
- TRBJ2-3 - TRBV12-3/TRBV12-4 CASSPGGGQGTDTQYF TGTGCCAGCAGCCCCGGGGGCGGACAAGGCACAGATACGCAGTATTTT
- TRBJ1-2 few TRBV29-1 CSVAGSGYTF TGCAGCGTCGCCGGAAGCGGCTACACCTTC
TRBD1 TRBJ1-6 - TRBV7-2 CASSSRWDSSYNSPLHF TGTGCCAGCAGCTCCCGTTGGGACAGCTCCTATAATTCACCCCTCCACTTT
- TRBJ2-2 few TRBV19 CASSTSNTGELFF TGTGCCAGTAGTACTAGCAACACCGGGGAGCTGTTTTTT
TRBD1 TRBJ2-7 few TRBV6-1 CASSRTGGHEQYF TGTGCCAGCAGTCGGACAGGTGGACACGAGCAGTACTTC
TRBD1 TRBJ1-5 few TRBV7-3 CASATGANQPQHF TGTGCCAGCGCAACAGGGGCTAATCAGCCCCAGCATTTT
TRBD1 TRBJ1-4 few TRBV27 CASSPQRQGVLFF TGTGCCAGCAGTCCCCAACGACAGGGAGTACTGTTTTTT
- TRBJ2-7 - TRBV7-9 CASSPSGGSYEQYF TGTGCCAGCAGCCCTTCGGGTGGATCCTACGAGCAGTACTTC
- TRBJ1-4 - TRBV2 CASSYNRGLTTNEKLFF TGTGCCAGCAGTTATAACAGAGGACTGACAACTAATGAAAAACTGTTTTTT
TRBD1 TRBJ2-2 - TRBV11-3 CASSSRQGGTGELFF TGTGCCAGCAGCTCCCGACAGGGGGGCACCGGGGAGCTGTTTTTT
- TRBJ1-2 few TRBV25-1 CASTGVGTYGYTF TGTGCCAGTACCGGGGTAGGGACATATGGCTACACCTTC
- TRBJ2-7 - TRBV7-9 CASSTHGLGDSEQYF TGTGCCAGCAGCACCCATGGACTCGGGGACTCCGAGCAGTACTTC
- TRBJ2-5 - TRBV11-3 CASSLDLGGAGLQETQYF TGTGCCAGCAGCTTAGATCTCGGAGGAGCGGGCCTACAAGAGACCCAGTACTTC
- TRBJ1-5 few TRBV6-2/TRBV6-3 CASRKDGGNQPQHF TGTGCCAGCAGGAAGGACGGAGGCAATCAGCCCCAGCATTTT
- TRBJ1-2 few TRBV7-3 CASSLSAVYGYTF TGTGCCAGCAGCTTAAGCGCAGTCTATGGCTACACCTTC
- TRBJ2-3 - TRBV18 CASSKGGDTDTQYF TGTGCCAGCTCAAAGGGGGGCGACACAGATACGCAGTATTTT
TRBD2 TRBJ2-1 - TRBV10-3 CAIRDTSGSYNEQFF TGTGCCATCAGGGATACTAGCGGTTCCTACAATGAGCAGTTCTTC
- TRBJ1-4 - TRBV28 CASSRGGTNEKLFF TGTGCCAGCAGCCGCGGTGGGACTAATGAAAAACTGTTTTTT
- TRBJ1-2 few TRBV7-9 CASSLERPTYGYTF TGTGCCAGCAGCTTAGAGCGACCGACCTATGGCTACACCTTC